The 7 T cell receptor beta chains reported below all come from one sample, sequenced in a study of spatial heterogeneity in lung cancer. What these receptors recognize is not known. Regarding time point: sample taken at primary tumor resection. TCRdb called the 5' RACE reads again in MiXCR, with one record for every CDR3 protein. Of 15,000 to 20,000 distinct CDR3 sequences listed, 7% are singletons. General study results and limits: How many expanded intratumoral alpha and beta TCRs were present tracked the tumor mutation count, which was a count of nonsynonymous mutations.

The specimen was lung tumor tissue, collected at surgery. These receptors were obtained from a female donor with early-stage non-small cell lung cancer.

This clonotype has ten or more counts. This chain joins TRBV4-3 and TRBJ1-2; 7 bases map to TRBD1. V dropped 5 bases and J dropped 4; count of bases not matched to a gene: 10. The CDR3 has 15 amino acids. Germline V gives CDR1 LGHNA, CDR2 YSLEER. The chain's CDR3 is CASSYAGTAGYGYTF. In DNA, the CDR3 is TGCGCCAGCAGCTACGCCGGGACAGCGGGCTATGGCTACACCTTC.

The chain recombines TRBV19 with TRBJ2-3; possible D gene TRBD1, 5 bases. Deletions cut 10 bases from V and 1 base from J, with 15 bases between. The CDR3 is 14 residues long. Germline V gives CDR1 LNHDA, CDR2 SQIVND (reference sequence). The CDR3 spells CATIDLQGTDTQYF. Written as DNA, the CDR3 is TGTGCCACCATAGATCTACAGGGCACAGATACGCAGTATTTT. Variable domain in full (rest from reference TRBV19 and TRBJ2-3): DGGITQSPKYLFRKEGQNVTLSCEQNLNHDAMYWYRQDPGQGLRLIYYSQIVNDFQKGDIAEGYSVSREKKESFPLTVTSAQKNPTAFYLCATIDLQGTDTQYFGPGTRLTVL.

This clonotype was seen at least ten times. The V and J genes are TRBV12-3 or TRBV12-4 and TRBJ2-1; 15 bases match TRBD2. After removal of 4 bases from V and 1 base from J, the junction contained 2 bases not matched to a gene. The CDR3 runs to 17 residues. The CDR3 region is CASSSGLAGGSYNEQFF. CDR3 nucleotides: TGTGCCAGCAGTTCCGGACTAGCGGGGGGGTCCTACAATGAGCAGTTCTTC.

This clonotype was seen at least ten times. The rearrangement links TRBV20-1 to TRBJ2-4, with a tentative D call TRBD2 (6 bases). With 0 bases removed from V and 5 bases from J, the gap between germline ends came to 17 bases. CDR1 is DFQATT and CDR2 is SNEGSKA in the germline V gene (reference sequence). This CDR3 region has 16 residues. CDR3 protein: CSARDSYEGGENIQYF. CDR3 in DNA: TGCAGTGCTAGAGATAGTTACGAGGGAGGAGAAAACATTCAGTACTTC.

This clonotype was picked up many times. The chain has TRBV19 and TRBJ2-2; no clear D. Germline CDR1 LNHDA, CDR2 SQIVND (reference sequence). V dropped 5 bases and J dropped 1 base, with 5 bases sitting between them. CDR3 length: 13 residues. CDR3 sequence reads: CASSFRNTGELFF. The CDR3 DNA follows: TGTGCCAGTAGTTTCAGGAACACCGGGGAGCTGTTTTTT.

This clonotype was seen a few times. CDR3 residues: CASSQDPEERAFF. The CDR3 nucleotides read TGTGCCAGTAGCCAGGACCCCGAGGAGAGAGCTTTCTTT. The chain carries TRBV19 and TRBJ1-1; the D is unclear. The CDR3 covers 13 residues. With 6 bases removed from V and 10 bases from J, the gap between germline ends came to 18 bases. Germline assignment: CDR1 LNHDA and CDR2 SQIVND (reference sequence).

This clonotype has only a few counts. The CDR3 nucleotides read TGCAGTGCTAGAGCGGGCCAGTCACGGGGTGAGACCCAGTACTTC. Translated: CSARAGQSRGETQYF. V gene TRBV20-1 combines with J gene TRBJ2-5; possible D gene TRBD2, 5 bases. The CDR3 is 15 residues long. CDR1 and CDR2 (germline): DFQATT, SNEGSKA (reference sequence). V dropped 1 base and J dropped 5 bases, with 17 bases sitting between them.